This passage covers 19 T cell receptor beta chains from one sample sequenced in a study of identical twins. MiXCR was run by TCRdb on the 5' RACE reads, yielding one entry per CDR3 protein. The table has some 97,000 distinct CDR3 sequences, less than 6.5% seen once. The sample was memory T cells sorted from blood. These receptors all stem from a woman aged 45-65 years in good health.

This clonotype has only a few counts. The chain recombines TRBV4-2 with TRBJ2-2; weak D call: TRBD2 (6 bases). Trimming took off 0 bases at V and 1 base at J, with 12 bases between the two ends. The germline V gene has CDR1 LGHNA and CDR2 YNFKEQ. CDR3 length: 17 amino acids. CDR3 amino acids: CASSQDFWRGNTGELFF. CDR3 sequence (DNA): TGTGCCAGCAGCCAAGATTTCTGGCGGGGGAACACCGGGGAGCTGTTTTTT.

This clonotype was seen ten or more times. This chain's CDR3 is CASSHRRNTEAFF. As DNA, the CDR3 is TGTGCCAGCAGTCATAGGCGGAACACTGAAGCTTTCTTT. V is TRBV12-3 or TRBV12-4 and J is TRBJ1-1; D is unclear. The V end was cut by 5 bases, the J end by 1 base, with 8 bases between. The CDR3 runs 13 residues.

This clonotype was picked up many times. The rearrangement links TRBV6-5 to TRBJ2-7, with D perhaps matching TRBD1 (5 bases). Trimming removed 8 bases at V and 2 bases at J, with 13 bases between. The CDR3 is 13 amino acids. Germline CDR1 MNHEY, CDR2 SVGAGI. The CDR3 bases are TGTGCCAGCGGTCAGGGTCCAACCTACGAGCAGTACGTC. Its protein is CASGQGPTYEQYV.

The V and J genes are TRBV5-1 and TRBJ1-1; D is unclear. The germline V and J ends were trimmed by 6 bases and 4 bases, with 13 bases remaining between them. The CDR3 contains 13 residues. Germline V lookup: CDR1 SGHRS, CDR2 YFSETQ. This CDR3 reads CASTDTGGTEAFF. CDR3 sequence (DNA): TGCGCCAGCACGGATACGGGAGGCACTGAAGCTTTCTTT.

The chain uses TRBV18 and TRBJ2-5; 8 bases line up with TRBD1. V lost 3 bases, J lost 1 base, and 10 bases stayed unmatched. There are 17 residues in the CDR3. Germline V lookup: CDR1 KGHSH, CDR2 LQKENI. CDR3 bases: TGTGCCAGCTCACCTTCCCTGGGACAGGCGACCCAAGAGACCCAGTACTTC. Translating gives CASSPSLGQATQETQYF.

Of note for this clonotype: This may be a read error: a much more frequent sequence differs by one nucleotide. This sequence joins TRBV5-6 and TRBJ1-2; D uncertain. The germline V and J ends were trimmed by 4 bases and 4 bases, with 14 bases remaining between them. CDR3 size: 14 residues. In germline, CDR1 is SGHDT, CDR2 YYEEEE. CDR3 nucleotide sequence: TGTGCCAGCAGCCATTTGGACCACACCTATGGCTACACCTTC. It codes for CASSHLDHTYGYTF.

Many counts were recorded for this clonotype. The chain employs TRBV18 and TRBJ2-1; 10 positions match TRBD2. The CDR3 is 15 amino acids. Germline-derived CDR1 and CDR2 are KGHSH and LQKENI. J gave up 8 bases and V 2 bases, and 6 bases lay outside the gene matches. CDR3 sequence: CASSPVAGGRDEQFF. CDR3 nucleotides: TGTGCCAGCTCACCAGTAGCGGGAGGCCGGGATGAGCAGTTCTTC.

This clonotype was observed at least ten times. CDR3 residues: CASSLVLLTQYF. CDR3 coding DNA: TGTGCCAGCAGTTTAGTTCTACTTACGCAGTATTTT. The genes are TRBV12-3 or TRBV12-4 and TRBJ2-3; D remains unclear. This CDR3 has 12 amino acids. The ends were cut back, 1 base at V and 8 bases at J, with 7 bases in the middle.

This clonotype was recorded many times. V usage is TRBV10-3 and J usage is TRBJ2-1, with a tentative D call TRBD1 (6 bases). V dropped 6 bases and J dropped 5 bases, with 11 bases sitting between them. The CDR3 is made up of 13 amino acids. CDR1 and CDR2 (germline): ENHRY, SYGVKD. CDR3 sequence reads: CAIRDRMDNEQFF. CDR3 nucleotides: TGTGCCATCAGGGACAGAATGGACAATGAGCAGTTCTTC.

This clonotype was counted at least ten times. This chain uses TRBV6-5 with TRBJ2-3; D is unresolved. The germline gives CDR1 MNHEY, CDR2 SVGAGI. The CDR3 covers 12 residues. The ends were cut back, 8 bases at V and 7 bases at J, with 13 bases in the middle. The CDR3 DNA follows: TGTGCCAGCGGGGTCGAACAGTATACGCAGTATTTT. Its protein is CASGVEQYTQYF.

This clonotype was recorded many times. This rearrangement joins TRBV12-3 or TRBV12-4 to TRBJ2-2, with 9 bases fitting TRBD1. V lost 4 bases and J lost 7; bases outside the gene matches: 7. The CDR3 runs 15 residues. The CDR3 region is CASSSTRQGVGELFF. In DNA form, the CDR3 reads TGTGCCAGCAGTTCCACTCGACAGGGGGTCGGGGAGCTGTTTTTT.

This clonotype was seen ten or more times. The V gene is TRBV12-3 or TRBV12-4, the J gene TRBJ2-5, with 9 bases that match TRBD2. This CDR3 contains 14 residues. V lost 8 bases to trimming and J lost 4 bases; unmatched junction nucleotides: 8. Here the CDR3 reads CASYHSGRPETQYF. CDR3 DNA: TGTGCCAGCTACCATAGCGGGAGACCAGAGACCCAGTACTTC.

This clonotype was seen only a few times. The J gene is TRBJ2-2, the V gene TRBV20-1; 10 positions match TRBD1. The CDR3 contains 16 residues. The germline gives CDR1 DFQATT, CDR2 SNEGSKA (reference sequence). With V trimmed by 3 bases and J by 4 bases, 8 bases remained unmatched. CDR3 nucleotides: TGCAGTGCTAGGTCCGACAGGGGGCGCGGCACCGGGGAGCTGTTTTTT. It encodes CSARSDRGRGTGELFF.

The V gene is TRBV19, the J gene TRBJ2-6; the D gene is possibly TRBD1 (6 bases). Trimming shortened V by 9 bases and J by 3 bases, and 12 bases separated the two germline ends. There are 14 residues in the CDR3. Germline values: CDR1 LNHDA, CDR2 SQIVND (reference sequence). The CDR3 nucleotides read TGTGCCAGCCACAGGGCTAGTGGGGCCAACGTCCTGACTTTC. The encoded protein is CASHRASGANVLTF.

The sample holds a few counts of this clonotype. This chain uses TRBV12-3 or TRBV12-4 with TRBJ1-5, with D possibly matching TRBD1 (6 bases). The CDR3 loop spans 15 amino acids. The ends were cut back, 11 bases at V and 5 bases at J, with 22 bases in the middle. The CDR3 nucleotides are TGTGCCTCATCTCAGGTGGGCGGGGGGCATCAGCCCCAGCATTTT. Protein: CASSQVGGGHQPQHF.

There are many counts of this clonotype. The CDR3 loop is CASRAGQGTDTQYF. The CDR3 coding sequence is TGTGCCAGCAGGGCAGGACAGGGCACAGATACGCAGTATTTT. This chain uses TRBV2 with TRBJ2-3; 7 bases map to TRBD1. V was pared by 6 bases and J by 1 base, with 4 bases of the junction left unmatched. This CDR3 comprises 14 residues. The germline CDR1 and CDR2 sequences are SNHLY and FYNNEI.

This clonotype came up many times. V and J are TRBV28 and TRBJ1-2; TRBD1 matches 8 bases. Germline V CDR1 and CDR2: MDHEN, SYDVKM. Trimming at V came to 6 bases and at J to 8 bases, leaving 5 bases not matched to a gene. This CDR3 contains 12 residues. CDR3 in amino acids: CASRGQGSGYTF. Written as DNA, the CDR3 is TGTGCCAGCAGAGGACAGGGCTCCGGCTACACCTTC.

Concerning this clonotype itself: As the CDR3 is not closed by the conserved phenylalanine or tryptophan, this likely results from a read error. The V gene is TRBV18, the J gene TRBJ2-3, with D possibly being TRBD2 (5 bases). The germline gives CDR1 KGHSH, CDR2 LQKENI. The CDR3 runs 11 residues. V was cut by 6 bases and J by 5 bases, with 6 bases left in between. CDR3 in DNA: TGTGCCAGCTCTGCGGGAGATACGCAGTATTAT. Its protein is CASSAGDTQYY.

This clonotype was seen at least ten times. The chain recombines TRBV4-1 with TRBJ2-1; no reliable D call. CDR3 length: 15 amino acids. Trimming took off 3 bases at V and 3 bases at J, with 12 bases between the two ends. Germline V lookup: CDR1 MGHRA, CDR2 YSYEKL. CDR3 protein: CASSHRLSDYNEQFF. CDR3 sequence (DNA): TGCGCCAGCAGCCATAGGTTAAGCGACTACAATGAGCAGTTCTTC.